This entry features one T cell receptor beta chain sequence. Germline assignment: CDR1 MDHEN and CDR2 SYDVKM. J gave up 1 base and V 4 bases, and 3 bases lay outside the gene matches. This CDR3 is 14 amino acids long. Clones were read by immunoSEQ multiplex PCR, and TCRdb kept only the in-frame ones, dropping some. The data hold 71,000 or so clones, with roughly 92% observed a single time. This specimen belongs to a study of T cell changes during pregnancy in multiple sclerosis. The clonotype comes from a female donor with multiple sclerosis, enrolled in a pregnancy study. The source material was peripheral blood, sampled in the third trimester of pregnancy. This sequence joins TRBV28 and TRBJ1-1, with 7 bases that match TRBD1. The CDR3 DNA sequence: TGTGCCAGCAGTTCCTCAGGGGGGAACACTGAAGCTTTCTTT. Protein: CASSSSGGNTEAFF.